The 19 T cell receptor beta chains listed next were all sequenced from one sample in a study of T-cell reconstitution after alpha-beta-depleted transplantation in children. The authors prepared the TCRbeta library with unique molecular identifiers. MiXCR, applied by TCRdb to the PCR reads, yields one record per CDR3 protein. The sample lists hundreds of thousands of distinct CDR3 sequences, 10% to 15% occurring once. Specimen: PBMCs, collected before TCRalphabeta/CD19-depleted stem cell transplant. The receptor source for this set is a girl aged 2 to 9 with congenital amegakaryocytic thrombocytopenia, due to receive a stem cell transplant.

In this sample, this clonotype turned up a few times. The CDR3 DNA reads as TGTGCCAGCAGTTCCCCAAGGGTCGACACCGGGGAGCTGTTTTTT. Translated: CASSSPRVDTGELFF. The rearrangement links TRBV27 to TRBJ2-2, with D uncertain. The V and J ends lost 4 bases and 3 bases respectively, with 12 bases between them. From germline, CDR1 is MNHEY and CDR2 SMNVEV (reference sequence). This CDR3 is 15 amino acids long.

The count of this clonotype is one. V gene TRBV7-9 combines with J gene TRBJ2-6; the D gene is possibly TRBD1 (6 bases). Trimming took off 3 bases at V and 3 bases at J, with 12 bases between the two ends. The CDR3 runs 16 residues. The V gene's germline CDR1 is SEHNR and CDR2 FQNEAQ (reference sequence). This CDR3 is CASSFPNRVGANVLTF. In nucleotides, the CDR3 is TGTGCCAGCAGCTTTCCAAACAGGGTTGGGGCCAACGTCCTGACTTTC. Supplemented by reference TRBV7-9 and TRBJ2-6, the full variable domain reads DTGVSQNPRHKITKRGQNVTFRCDPISEHNRLYWYRQTLGQGPEFLTYFQNEAQLEKSRLLSDRFSAERPKGSFSTLEIQRTEQGDSAMYLCASSFPNRVGANVLTFGAGSRLTVL.

This chain connects TRBV7-9 to TRBJ1-5; 8 positions agree with TRBD1. The CDR3 consists of 14 residues. CDR1 SEHNR and CDR2 FQNEAQ come from the germline V gene (reference sequence). Trimming removed 8 bases from V and 2 bases from J; junction bases left unmatched: 5. The CDR3 spells CASGNRGGNQPQHF. The CDR3 DNA is TGTGCCAGCGGAAACAGGGGGGGCAATCAGCCCCAGCATTTT.

This clonotype was seen at least ten times. The chain uses TRBV6-4 and TRBJ1-5; D possibly corresponds to TRBD1 (5 bases). The CDR3 runs to 15 residues. The germline V gene has CDR1 MRHNA and CDR2 SNTAGT. V lost 0 bases, J lost 7 bases, and 13 bases lay in between. The CDR3 DNA reads as TGTGCCAGCAGTGACTCGAGTGGACATAGCCAGCCCCAGCATTTT. It specifies CASSDSSGHSQPQHF.

This clonotype was counted ten times or more. The J gene is TRBJ2-7, the V gene TRBV20-1; 7 nucleotides agree with TRBD2. This CDR3 is built from 14 residues. Trimming at V came to 6 bases and at J to 2 bases, leaving 10 bases not matched to a gene. The germline gives CDR1 DFQATT, CDR2 SNEGSKA (reference sequence). CDR3 in DNA: TGCAGTGCGGTGCGCGGGAGCTACACCTACGAGCAGTACTTC. Translating it yields CSAVRGSYTYEQYF.

This clonotype was seen many times. The chain couples TRBV5-1 to TRBJ2-2, with D perhaps matching TRBD1 or TRBD2 (5 bases each). V was pared by 3 bases and J by 0 bases, with 15 bases between. The CDR3 totals 17 residues. Germline V lookup: CDR1 SGHRS, CDR2 YFSETQ. The DNA for the CDR3 is TGCGCCAGCAGCTGGAGAAGCGGACAATCGAACACCGGGGAGCTGTTTTTT. Protein sequence: CASSWRSGQSNTGELFF.

This clonotype was found a few times. J is TRBJ1-1 and V is TRBV5-1; TRBD1 matches 7 bases. In germline, CDR1 is SGHRS, CDR2 YFSETQ. J lost 1 base, V lost 0 bases, and 9 bases had no gene match. The CDR3 contains 17 residues. The CDR3 reads CASSLGQGASWNTEAFF. CDR3 DNA: TGCGCCAGCAGCTTGGGACAGGGAGCTTCGTGGAACACTGAAGCTTTCTTT. Supplemented by reference TRBV5-1 and TRBJ1-1, the full variable domain reads KAGVTQTPRYLIKTRGQQVTLSCSPISGHRSVSWYQQTPGQGLQFLFEYFSETQRNKGNFPGRFSGRQFSNSRSEMNVSTLELGDSALYLCASSLGQGASWNTEAFFGQGTRLTVV.

This chain links TRBV11-2 with TRBJ2-1; 9 bases map to TRBD2. Trimming took 5 bases from V and 8 from J; bases not matched to a gene: 7. The CDR3 has 14 amino acids. From germline, CDR1 is SGHAT and CDR2 FQNNGV. The CDR3 DNA follows: TGTGCCAGCAGCAGTAGCGGGAGAGTCCATGAGCAGTTCTTC. As protein: CASSSSGRVHEQFF.

In its sample, this clonotype was seen many times. The V call is TRBV10-3, the J call TRBJ2-2; 9 nucleotides line up with TRBD2. Germline V lookup: CDR1 ENHRY, CDR2 SYGVKD. The CDR3 runs to 23 residues. Germline trimming cut 7 bases from V and 4 bases from J; bases unmatched to any gene: 31. The CDR3 protein is CAITSLAGGPKGPGLTSTGELFF. CDR3 nucleotides: TGTGCCATCACTTCATTGGCGGGAGGGCCCAAAGGTCCGGGTTTAACCAGCACCGGGGAGCTGTTTTTT.

This clonotype was found a few times. The chain links TRBV5-1 to TRBJ2-7, with D perhaps being TRBD1 or TRBD2 (5 bases each). The germline V and J ends were trimmed by 4 bases and 0 bases, with 14 bases remaining between them. The CDR3 has 15 amino acids. The germline gives CDR1 SGHRS, CDR2 YFSETQ. This CDR3 is CASSQGPIGSYEQYF. Here the CDR3 DNA reads TGCGCCAGCAGCCAGGGACCCATTGGCTCCTACGAGCAGTACTTC.

This clonotype was seen a handful of times. This chain links TRBV2 with TRBJ2-7, with 9 bases fitting TRBD2. Germline V gives CDR1 SNHLY, CDR2 FYNNEI. After removal of 6 bases from V and 9 bases from J, the junction contained 18 bases not matched to a gene. CDR3 length equals 16 residues. CDR3 coding DNA: TGTGCCAGCAGGACCTATACCGGGACTAGCAGGGTTCGGCAGTACTTC. As protein: CASRTYTGTSRVRQYF.

This chain joins TRBV10-3 and TRBJ2-3; 8 nucleotides agree with TRBD2. The CDR3 covers 15 residues. With 6 bases clipped from V and 0 bases from J, the junction kept 5 bases outside the gene matches. The germline V gene has CDR1 ENHRY and CDR2 SYGVKD. Written as DNA, the CDR3 is TGTGCCATCAGGGGAATAGCGGGGAGCACAGATACGCAGTATTTT. Its protein product is CAIRGIAGSTDTQYF.

This clonotype was seen repeatedly, ten times or more. V usage is TRBV12-3 or TRBV12-4 and J usage is TRBJ1-1, with D possibly being TRBD1 (5 bases). The ends were cut back, 1 base at V and 5 bases at J, with 11 bases in the middle. The CDR3 is 14 amino acids. CDR3 sequence (DNA): TGTGCCAGCAGTTTAGAGGGGTCGAGGACTGAAGCTTTCTTT. This codes for CASSLEGSRTEAFF.

The genes are TRBV15 and TRBJ2-1, with 14 bases identical to TRBD2. Germline V gives CDR1 LNHNV, CDR2 YYDKDF (reference sequence). The CDR3 runs 16 residues. V dropped 3 bases and J dropped 8; count of bases not matched to a gene: 6. CDR3 loop: CATSSLGTSGSDEQFF. CDR3 DNA sequence: TGTGCCACCAGCAGCTTAGGGACTAGCGGGAGCGATGAGCAGTTCTTC.

The V gene is TRBV30, the J gene TRBJ1-1; D is unresolved. This CDR3 is 13 amino acids long. Germline CDR1 is GTSNPN and CDR2 is SVGIG (reference sequence). V was cut by 0 bases and J by 11 bases, with 16 bases left in between. The CDR3 sequence is CAWSVESGARAFF. The CDR3 DNA is TGTGCCTGGAGTGTAGAATCGGGAGCCCGGGCTTTCTTT.

This clonotype was picked up a small number of times. The genes are TRBV29-1 and TRBJ2-5, with 9 nucleotides matching TRBD2. J lost 5 bases, V lost 5 bases, and 12 bases had no gene match. CDR3 length: 15 residues. In germline, CDR1 is SQVTM, CDR2 ANQGSEA. This chain's CDR3 is CSVRHLAGRPETQYF. DNA for the CDR3: TGCAGCGTTCGCCACCTAGCGGGACGGCCTGAGACCCAGTACTTC.

The chain uses TRBV12-3 or TRBV12-4 and TRBJ1-4; 11 bases fit TRBD1. V shed 5 bases, J shed 5 bases, and the junction held 4 bases outside the gene matches. This CDR3 has 15 amino acids. The DNA for the CDR3 is TGTGCCAGCAGTCGTCGGGACAGGGGGAATGAAAAACTGTTTTTT. Encoded protein: CASSRRDRGNEKLFF.

This clonotype was seen repeatedly, ten times or more. This rearrangement joins TRBV20-1 to TRBJ2-1, with 10 nucleotides matching TRBD1. The germline V gene has CDR1 DFQATT and CDR2 SNEGSKA (reference sequence). This CDR3 has 16 residues. The trim removed 0 bases at V and 4 bases at J, leaving 6 bases unmatched. CDR3 nucleotide sequence: TGCAGTGCTAGAGACCTCAGACAGGGGGCTTACAATGAGCAGTTCTTC. Translating it yields CSARDLRQGAYNEQFF.

Concerning this clonotype: A read error is possible here, since a much larger clone lies one base away. The chain employs TRBV6-1 and TRBJ2-7; TRBD1 might be the D (6 bases). Per the germline V gene, CDR1 is MNHNS and CDR2 is SASEGT. The CDR3 covers 12 residues. The CDR3 loop is CAGSRDTGEQYF. The CDR3 DNA reads as TGTGCCGGCAGTAGGGACACCGGGGAGCAGTACTTC.